This is a list of T cell receptor beta chains from one sample in a study of Ad26.COV2.S vaccination and SARS-CoV-2 variants. Some clones are missing from TCRdb's copy, which holds only in-frame ones; the method was immunoSEQ multiplex PCR. The table shows about 180,000 clones, with 87% occurring only once. Sequences were derived from peripheral blood, sampled after recovery from COVID-19. These receptors came from a human donor who had recovered from COVID-19. The conserved cysteine and the conserved F or W are not part of the CDR3 here. Fields, in order: clone size, V gene, J gene, CDR3 protein. For some rows the clone size is stated as once, few or many, or as a class when expanded; others skip it.

abundance: once; v_gene: TRBV7-2; j_gene: TRBJ1-5; CDR3aa: ASSRGESQPQH
abundance: NA; v_gene: TRBV5-6; j_gene: TRBJ1-2; CDR3aa: ASSPKGTGLSNYGYT
abundance: NA; v_gene: TRBV4-1; j_gene: TRBJ2-1; CDR3aa: ASSQAYPTDNEQF
abundance: few; v_gene: TRBV7-6; j_gene: TRBJ2-7; CDR3aa: ASSLRLSYEQY
abundance: NA; v_gene: TRBV7-9; j_gene: TRBJ1-2; CDR3aa: ASSLAEGRQGYT
abundance: NA; v_gene: TRBV7-9; j_gene: TRBJ2-7; CDR3aa: ASSSQLARYSYEQY
abundance: NA; v_gene: TRBV28; j_gene: TRBJ2-5; CDR3aa: ASSLGAGAPQETQY
abundance: NA; v_gene: TRBV28; j_gene: TRBJ2-2; CDR3aa: ASSLRGLNTGELF
abundance: once; v_gene: TRBV30; j_gene: TRBJ2-1; CDR3aa: AWSVDVWGGAEQF
abundance: NA; v_gene: TRBV24-1; j_gene: TRBJ2-3; CDR3aa: ATGGGTDTQY
abundance: NA; v_gene: TRBV4-1; j_gene: TRBJ1-1; CDR3aa: ASSQRQGVGEAF
abundance: NA; v_gene: TRBV7-8; j_gene: TRBJ2-1; CDR3aa: ASSLGGRWSLAGGGEQF
abundance: NA; v_gene: TRBV2; j_gene: TRBJ2-1; CDR3aa: ASSDGLAGVSNEQF
abundance: NA; v_gene: TRBV21-1; j_gene: TRBJ2-3; CDR3aa: ASSNGRTGTDTQY
abundance: NA; v_gene: TRBV9; j_gene: TRBJ2-4; CDR3aa: ASSPAGGWDIQY
abundance: NA; v_gene: TRBV15; j_gene: TRBJ2-2; CDR3aa: ATSRGISTGELF
abundance: NA; v_gene: TRBV11-2; j_gene: TRBJ2-7; CDR3aa: ASSLAGDSYEQY
abundance: NA; v_gene: TRBV3-1/TRBV3-2; j_gene: TRBJ1-4; CDR3aa: ASSQAKLMALF
abundance: NA; v_gene: TRBV19; j_gene: TRBJ1-4; CDR3aa: ASSMGRAMANEKLF
abundance: NA; v_gene: TRBV5-4; j_gene: TRBJ1-2; CDR3aa: ASSPGGANYGYT
abundance: NA; v_gene: TRBV2; j_gene: TRBJ2-7; CDR3aa: ASSGEGGPVYEQY
abundance: NA; v_gene: TRBV5-6; j_gene: TRBJ2-7; CDR3aa: ASSLVATSGGVHEQY
abundance: NA; v_gene: TRBV12-5; j_gene: TRBJ2-1; CDR3aa: ASATGALEQF
abundance: NA; v_gene: TRBV27; j_gene: TRBJ2-7; CDR3aa: ASSLVVGTGFHEQY
abundance: NA; v_gene: TRBV19; j_gene: TRBJ2-5; CDR3aa: ASSPRDYIETQY
abundance: NA; v_gene: TRBV18; j_gene: TRBJ1-6; CDR3aa: ASSPREDNSPLH
abundance: NA; v_gene: TRBV9; j_gene: TRBJ2-7; CDR3aa: ASSVGGVAYEQY
abundance: NA; v_gene: TRBV19; j_gene: TRBJ1-6; CDR3aa: ASSIDQAARRNPYNSPLH
abundance: NA; v_gene: TRBV7-3; j_gene: TRBJ2-5; CDR3aa: ASSLRGQLQETQY
abundance: few; v_gene: TRBV6-2/TRBV6-3; j_gene: TRBJ2-7; CDR3aa: ASSYGLGEQY
abundance: many; v_gene: TRBV6-1; j_gene: TRBJ1-5; CDR3aa: ASSEGGQLQPQH
abundance: once; v_gene: TRBV4-1; j_gene: TRBJ2-7; CDR3aa: ASSLSGTGDSYEQY
abundance: NA; v_gene: TRBV5-4; j_gene: TRBJ2-7; CDR3aa: ASSLGQGYSYEQY
abundance: NA; v_gene: TRBV27; j_gene: TRBJ2-1; CDR3aa: ASSFTFSVAGGPEQF
abundance: NA; v_gene: TRBV11-3; j_gene: TRBJ2-1; CDR3aa: ASSLGTRGDEQF
abundance: NA; v_gene: TRBV7-8; j_gene: TRBJ1-5; CDR3aa: ASSLAGGRNQPQH
abundance: NA; v_gene: TRBV9; j_gene: TRBJ1-5; CDR3aa: ASSVGRDQPQH
abundance: NA; v_gene: TRBV6-1; j_gene: TRBJ1-5; CDR3aa: ASSERGERGTRNQPQH
abundance: NA; v_gene: TRBV4-2; j_gene: TRBJ1-1; CDR3aa: ASSPQGTYVNTEAF
abundance: few; v_gene: TRBV28; j_gene: TRBJ1-2; CDR3aa: ASTPGPDYGYT
abundance: NA; v_gene: TRBV5-1; j_gene: TRBJ1-1; CDR3aa: ASNGQGTVTEAF
abundance: once; v_gene: TRBV30; j_gene: TRBJ2-7; CDR3aa: AWSSSYEQY
abundance: NA; v_gene: TRBV6-5; j_gene: TRBJ2-1; CDR3aa: ASSYSRADNEQF
abundance: NA; v_gene: TRBV19; j_gene: TRBJ1-5; CDR3aa: ASSIVGQGGNQPQH
abundance: NA; v_gene: TRBV6-5; j_gene: TRBJ1-2; CDR3aa: ASSLNPEGHPGGYT
abundance: NA; v_gene: TRBV7-6; j_gene: TRBJ2-1; CDR3aa: ASSLLQPEPPSYNEQF
abundance: NA; v_gene: TRBV2; j_gene: TRBJ2-1; CDR3aa: ARNSGGAYNEQF
abundance: NA; v_gene: TRBV29-1; j_gene: TRBJ2-2; CDR3aa: SVEAGELF